Below, 7 T cell receptor beta chains from the same sample are listed, as sequenced in a study of blood T cell repertoires in COVID-19. Libraries were prepared by immunoSEQ multiplex PCR; TCRdb keeps only in-frame clonotypes and omits some of them. The sample shows approximately 100,000 clones, 75% to 90% of them seen only once. The specimen was peripheral blood. The receptors shown here come from a man over 45 with acute or convalescent COVID-19.

The chain is built from TRBV5-6 and TRBJ2-7, with 9 bases that match TRBD1. CDR1 and CDR2 (germline): SGHDT, YYEEEE. The CDR3 is 13 amino acids. J gave up 7 bases and V 4 bases, and 6 bases lay outside the gene matches. The CDR3 nucleotides are TGTGCCAGCAGCAGTGGGACAGGGAGTGAGCAGTACTTC. It codes for CASSSGTGSEQYF.

The V call is TRBV5-4, the J call TRBJ1-5; a weak D match, TRBD1 (6 bases). V was cut by 2 bases and J by 0 bases, with 15 bases left in between. This CDR3 contains 17 residues. CDR1 and CDR2 (germline): SGHNT, YYREEE (reference sequence). The DNA of the CDR3 is TGTGCCAGCAGCTTTGGCGGGGGGGGCTATAGCAATCAGCCCCAGCATTTT. Translation gives CASSFGGGGYSNQPQHF.

The chain uses TRBV19 and TRBJ2-2; D possibly corresponds to TRBD1 (6 bases). Per germline, CDR1 LNHDA and CDR2 SQIVND (reference sequence). The CDR3 spans 14 residues. Trimming removed 5 bases at V and 4 bases at J, with 11 bases between. The CDR3 region has the DNA TGTGCCAGTAGTGTGGGGGCTGGCACCGGGGAGCTGTTTTTT. Encoded protein: CASSVGAGTGELFF.

In this sample, this clone turned up once. This rearrangement joins TRBV11-1 to TRBJ2-1; possibly TRBD2 for D (6 bases). CDR3 length equals 15 residues. The ends were cut back, 5 bases at V and 0 bases at J, with 11 bases in the middle. The germline CDR1 and CDR2 sequences are SGHAT and FQDESV (reference sequence). DNA for the CDR3: TGTGCCAGCAGCCGTCCCGGGAGCTCCTACAATGAGCAGTTCTTC. As protein: CASSRPGSSYNEQFF.

In DNA form, the CDR3 reads TGTGCCAGCAGTGAGGGTTGGGTTGGAGATACGCAGTATTTT. Translated, it gives CASSEGWVGDTQYF. The chain links TRBV28 to TRBJ2-3; the D gene is possibly TRBD2 (5 bases). Germline CDR1 reads MDHEN; CDR2 reads SYDVKM. Deletions cut 5 bases from V and 5 bases from J, with 14 bases between. The CDR3 is 14 amino acids.

The sample holds a few counts of this clone. The rearrangement links TRBV19 to TRBJ1-6, with D tentatively TRBD1 (6 bases). The V end lost 7 bases, the J end lost 8 bases, and 18 bases lay between the germline ends. There are 15 residues in the CDR3. The germline V gene encodes CDR1 LNHDA and CDR2 SQIVND (reference sequence). Written as DNA, the CDR3 is TGTGCCAGTACCACGGACAGCACGGGGTATTCACCCCTCCACTTT. Translating it yields CASTTDSTGYSPLHF.

V gene TRBV10-3 combines with J gene TRBJ1-5; 7 nucleotides match TRBD1. Germline CDR1 is ENHRY and CDR2 is SYGVKD. V lost 6 bases to trimming and J lost 2 bases; unmatched junction nucleotides: 4. This CDR3 spans 14 amino acids. DNA of the CDR3: TGTGCCATCAGAGGGACAGATGGCAATCAGCCCCAGCATTTT. Its translation is CAIRGTDGNQPQHF.